This paragraph covers one T cell receptor (beta chain) sequence. Its antigen is undetermined. Profiling relied on immunoSEQ multiplex PCR, and the TCRdb table lists in-frame clones only, not all of them. The sample shows some 150,000 clones, about 89% of them seen only once. The sample comes from a study of T cell responses to AZD1222 COVID-19 vaccine. Trimming took 6 bases from V and 7 from J, leaving 13 bases between them. Germline V gene sequence: CDR1 MNHEY, CDR2 SVGAGI. The CDR3 extends over 12 amino acids. Findings of the study overall: Among spike-specific TCRs, nearly half reportedly target unmutated variant regions.

Pooling of second doses given at about 4 or about 12 weeks was done. The sample consisted of peripheral blood, taken 28 days after the second AZD1222 dose. The TCR originated in an adult who received the AZD1222 COVID-19 vaccine. V gene TRBV6-5 combines with J gene TRBJ2-7; D is unresolved. CDR3 loop: CASSNEPGEQYF. The CDR3 DNA follows: TGTGCCAGCAGCAACGAGCCCGGGGAGCAGTACTTC.